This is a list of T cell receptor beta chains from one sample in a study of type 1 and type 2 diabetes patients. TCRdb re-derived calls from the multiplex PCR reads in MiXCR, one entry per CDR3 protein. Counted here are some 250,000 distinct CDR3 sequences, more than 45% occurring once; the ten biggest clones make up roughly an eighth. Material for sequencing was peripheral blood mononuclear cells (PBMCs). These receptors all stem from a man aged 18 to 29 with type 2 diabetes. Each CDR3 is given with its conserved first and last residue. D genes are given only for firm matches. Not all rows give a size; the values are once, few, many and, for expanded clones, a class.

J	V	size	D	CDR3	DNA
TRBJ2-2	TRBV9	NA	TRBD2	CASSATTSGSTGELFF	TGTGCCAGCAGCGCGACGACTAGCGGGAGCACCGGGGAGCTGTTTTTT
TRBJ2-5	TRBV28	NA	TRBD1	CASSSSGQGVMETQYF	TGTGCCAGCAGTTCCTCGGGACAGGGGGTAATGGAGACCCAGTACTTC
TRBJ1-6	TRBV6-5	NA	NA	CASSYLKSAPLHF	TGTGCCAGCAGTTACCTTAAGAGTGCACCCCTCCACTTT
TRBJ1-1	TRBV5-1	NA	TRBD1	CASSFRTGQNTKAFF	TGCGCCAGCAGTTTCAGGACAGGTCAGAACACTAAAGCTTTCTTT
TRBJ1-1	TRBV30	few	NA	CAWSATQMVWASEAFF	TGTGCCTGGAGCGCAACCCAAATGGTATGGGCCTCTGAAGCTTTCTTT
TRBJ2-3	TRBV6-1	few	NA	CASSEVVRGIADTQYF	TGTGCCAGCAGTGAAGTAGTGAGAGGGATTGCAGATACGCAGTATTTT
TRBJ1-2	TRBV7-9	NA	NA	CASSNVPGVYTF	TGTGCCAGCAGTAACGTTCCAGGGGTCTACACCTTC
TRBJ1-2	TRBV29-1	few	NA	CSAALRGSYGYTF	TGCAGCGCTGCCCTACGTGGCAGCTATGGCTACACCTTC
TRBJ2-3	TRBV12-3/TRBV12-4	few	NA	CASSLDRGGTQYF	TGTGCCAGCAGTTTAGACCGCGGCGGTACGCAGTATTTT
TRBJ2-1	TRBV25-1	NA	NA	CASSPGQANNEQFF	TGTGCCAGTAGTCCCGGGCAGGCCAACAATGAGCAGTTCTTC
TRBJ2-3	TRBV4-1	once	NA	CASSQVISVDTQYF	TGCGCCAGCAGCCAAGTAATAAGCGTAGATACGCAGTATTTT
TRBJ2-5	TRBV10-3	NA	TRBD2	CAISNPPSVRGAGQETQYF	TGTGCCATCAGTAATCCCCCTTCAGTGCGGGGGGCTGGGCAGGAGACCCAGTACTTC
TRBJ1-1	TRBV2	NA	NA	CASRRQYNTEAFF	TGTGCCAGCAGGCGACAGTACAACACTGAAGCTTTCTTT
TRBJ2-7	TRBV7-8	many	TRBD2	CASSPRGLVGEQYF	TGTGCCAGCAGCCCTCGGGGACTAGTGGGCGAGCAGTACTTC
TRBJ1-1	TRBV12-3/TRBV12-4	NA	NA	CASSSHEEGWGEAFF	TGTGCCAGCAGTTCCCACGAAGAAGGTTGGGGTGAAGCTTTCTTT
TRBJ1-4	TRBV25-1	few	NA	CASSEPHEKLFF	TGTGCCAGCAGTGAACCCCATGAAAAACTGTTTTTT
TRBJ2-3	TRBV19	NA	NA	CASSERDGGSIDTQYF	TGTGCCAGTAGTGAGAGGGACGGCGGATCCATAGATACGCAGTATTTT